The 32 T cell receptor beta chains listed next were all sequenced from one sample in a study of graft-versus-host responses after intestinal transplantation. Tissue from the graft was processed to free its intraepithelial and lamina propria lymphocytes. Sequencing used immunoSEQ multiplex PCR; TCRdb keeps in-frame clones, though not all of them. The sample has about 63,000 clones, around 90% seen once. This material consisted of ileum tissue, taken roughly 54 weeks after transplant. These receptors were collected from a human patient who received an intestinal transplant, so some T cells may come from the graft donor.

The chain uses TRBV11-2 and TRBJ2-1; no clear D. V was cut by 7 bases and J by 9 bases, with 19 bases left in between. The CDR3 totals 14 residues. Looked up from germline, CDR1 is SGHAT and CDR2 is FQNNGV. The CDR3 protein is CASTWLAPQAEQFF. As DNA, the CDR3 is TGTGCCAGCACCTGGCTGGCTCCTCAAGCTGAGCAGTTCTTC.

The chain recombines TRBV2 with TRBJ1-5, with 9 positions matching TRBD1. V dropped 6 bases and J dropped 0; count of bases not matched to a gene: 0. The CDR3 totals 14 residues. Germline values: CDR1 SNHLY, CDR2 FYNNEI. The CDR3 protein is CASRTGGSNQPQHF. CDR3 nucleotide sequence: TGTGCCAGCAGGACAGGGGGTAGCAATCAGCCCCAGCATTTT.

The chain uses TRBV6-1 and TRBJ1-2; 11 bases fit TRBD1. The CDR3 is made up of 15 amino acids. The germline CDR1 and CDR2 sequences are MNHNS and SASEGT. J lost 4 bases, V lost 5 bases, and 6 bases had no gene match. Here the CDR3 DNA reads TGTGCCAGCAGTACGGACAGGGGGCTTGGCTATGGCTACACCTTC. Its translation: CASSTDRGLGYGYTF.

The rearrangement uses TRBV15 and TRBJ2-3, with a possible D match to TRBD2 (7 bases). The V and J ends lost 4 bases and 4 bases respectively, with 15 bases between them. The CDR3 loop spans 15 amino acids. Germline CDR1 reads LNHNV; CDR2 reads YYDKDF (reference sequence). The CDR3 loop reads CATSTRRGGADTQYF. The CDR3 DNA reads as TGTGCCACCAGCACCCGGAGGGGGGGCGCAGATACGCAGTATTTT.

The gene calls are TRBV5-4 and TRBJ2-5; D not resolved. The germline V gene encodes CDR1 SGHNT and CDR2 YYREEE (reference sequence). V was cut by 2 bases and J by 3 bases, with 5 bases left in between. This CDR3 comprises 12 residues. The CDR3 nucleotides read TGTGCCAGCAGCTTATTGGAAGAGACCCAGTACTTC. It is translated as CASSLLEETQYF. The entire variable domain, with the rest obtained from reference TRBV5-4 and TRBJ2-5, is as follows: ETGVTQSPTHLIKTRGQQVTLRCSSQSGHNTVSWYQQALGQGPQFIFQYYREEENGRGNFPPRFSGLQFPNYSSELNVNALELDDSALYLCASSLLEETQYFGPGTRLLVL.

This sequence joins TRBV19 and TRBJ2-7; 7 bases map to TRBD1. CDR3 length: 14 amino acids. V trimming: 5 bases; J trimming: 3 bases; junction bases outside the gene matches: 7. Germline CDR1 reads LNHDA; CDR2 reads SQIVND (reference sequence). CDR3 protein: CASSDPGQIYEQYF. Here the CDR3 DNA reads TGTGCCAGTAGTGATCCGGGACAGATCTACGAGCAGTACTTC.

CDR3 bases: TGTGCCTGGAATCCCGGGACAGGTCGGCGGTACACCTTC. Amino acid sequence: CAWNPGTGRRYTF. This chain uses TRBV30 with TRBJ1-2; 8 positions agree with TRBD1. The CDR3 runs 13 residues. The germline V gene encodes CDR1 GTSNPN and CDR2 SVGIG (reference sequence). After removal of 4 bases from V and 11 bases from J, the junction contained 12 bases not matched to a gene.

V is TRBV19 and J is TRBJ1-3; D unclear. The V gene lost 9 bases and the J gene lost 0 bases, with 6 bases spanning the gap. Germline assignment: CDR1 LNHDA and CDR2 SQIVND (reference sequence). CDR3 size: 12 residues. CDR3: CASLNSGNTIYF. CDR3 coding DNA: TGTGCCAGCCTAAACTCTGGAAACACCATATATTTT.

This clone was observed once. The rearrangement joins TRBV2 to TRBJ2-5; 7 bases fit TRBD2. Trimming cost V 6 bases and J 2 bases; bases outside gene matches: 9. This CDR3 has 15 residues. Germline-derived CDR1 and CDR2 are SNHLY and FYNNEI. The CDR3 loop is CASSDGGGSQETQYF. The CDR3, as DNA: TGTGCCAGCAGCGACGGCGGGGGATCTCAAGAGACCCAGTACTTC. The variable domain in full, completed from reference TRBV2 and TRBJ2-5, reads EPEVTQTPSHQVTQMGQEVILRCVPISNHLYFYWYRQILGQKVEFLVSFYNNEISEKSEIFDDQFSVERPDGSNFTLKIRSTKLEDSAMYFCASSDGGGSQETQYFGPGTRLLVL.

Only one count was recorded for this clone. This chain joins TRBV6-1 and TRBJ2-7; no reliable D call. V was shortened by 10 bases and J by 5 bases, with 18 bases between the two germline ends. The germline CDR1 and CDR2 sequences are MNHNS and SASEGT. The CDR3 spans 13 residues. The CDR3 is CATLDGVFHEQYF. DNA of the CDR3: TGTGCCACACTCGATGGGGTTTTCCACGAGCAGTACTTC.

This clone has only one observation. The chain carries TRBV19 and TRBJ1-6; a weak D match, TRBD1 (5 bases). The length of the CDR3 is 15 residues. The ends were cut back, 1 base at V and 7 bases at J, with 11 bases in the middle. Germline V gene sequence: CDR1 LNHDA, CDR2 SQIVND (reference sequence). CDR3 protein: CASSIAAGGNSPLHF. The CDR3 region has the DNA TGTGCCAGTAGTATAGCGGCGGGGGGAAATTCACCCCTCCACTTT.

For the CDR3, the DNA is TGTGCCAGCAGCGTGAGACTAGCGGATACGCAGTATTTT. This gives the protein CASSVRLADTQYF. The chain has TRBV9 and TRBJ2-3, with TRBD2 matching over 8 bases. Germline lookup yields CDR1 SGDLS and CDR2 YYNGEE. J lost 6 bases, V lost 2 bases, and 2 bases had no gene match. This CDR3 is 13 amino acids long.

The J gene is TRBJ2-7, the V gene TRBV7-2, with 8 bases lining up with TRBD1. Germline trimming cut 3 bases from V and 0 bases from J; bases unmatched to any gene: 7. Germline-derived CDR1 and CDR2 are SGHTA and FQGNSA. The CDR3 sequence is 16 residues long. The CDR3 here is CASSFPWDRSSYEQYF. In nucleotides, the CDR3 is TGTGCCAGCAGCTTCCCTTGGGACAGGAGCTCCTACGAGCAGTACTTC.

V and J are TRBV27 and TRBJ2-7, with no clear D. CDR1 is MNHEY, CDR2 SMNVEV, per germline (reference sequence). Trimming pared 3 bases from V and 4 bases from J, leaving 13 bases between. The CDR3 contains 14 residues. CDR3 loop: CASSLNPPPYEQYF. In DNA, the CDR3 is TGTGCCAGCAGTTTGAACCCTCCCCCTTACGAGCAGTACTTC.

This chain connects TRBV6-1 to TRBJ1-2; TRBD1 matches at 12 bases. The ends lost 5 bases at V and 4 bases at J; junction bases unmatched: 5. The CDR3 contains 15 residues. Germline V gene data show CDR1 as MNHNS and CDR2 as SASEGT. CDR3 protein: CASSSGTGGGYGYTF. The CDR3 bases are TGTGCCAGCAGTTCTGGGACAGGGGGCGGCTATGGCTACACCTTC.

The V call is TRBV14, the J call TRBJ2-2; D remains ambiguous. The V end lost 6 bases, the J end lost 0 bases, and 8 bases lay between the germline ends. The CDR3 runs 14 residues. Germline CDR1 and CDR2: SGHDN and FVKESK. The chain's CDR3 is CASRAASNTGELFF. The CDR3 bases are TGTGCCAGCAGGGCAGCGTCGAACACCGGGGAGCTGTTTTTT. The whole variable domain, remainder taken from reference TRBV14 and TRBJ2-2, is EAGVTQFPSHSVIEKGQTVTLRCDPISGHDNLYWYRRVMGKEIKFLLHFVKESKQDESGMPNNRFLAERTGGTYSTLKVQPAELEDSGVYFCASRAASNTGELFFGEGSRLTVL.

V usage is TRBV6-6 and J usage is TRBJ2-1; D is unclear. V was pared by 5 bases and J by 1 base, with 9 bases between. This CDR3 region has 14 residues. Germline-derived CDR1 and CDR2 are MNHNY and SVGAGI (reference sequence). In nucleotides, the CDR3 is TGTGCCAGCAGTAACCGCCGATCCTACAATGAGCAGTTCTTC. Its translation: CASSNRRSYNEQFF.

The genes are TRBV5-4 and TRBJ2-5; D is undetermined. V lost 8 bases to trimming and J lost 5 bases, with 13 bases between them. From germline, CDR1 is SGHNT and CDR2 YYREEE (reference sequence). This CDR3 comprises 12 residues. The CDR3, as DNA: TGTGCCAGTGGGCCTCCGGCGGAGACCCAGTACTTC. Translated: CASGPPAETQYF.

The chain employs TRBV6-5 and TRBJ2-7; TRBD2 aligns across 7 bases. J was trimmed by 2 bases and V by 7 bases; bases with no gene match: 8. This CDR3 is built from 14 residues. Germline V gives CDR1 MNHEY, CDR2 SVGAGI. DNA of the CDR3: TGTGCCAGCACCTGGACTAGTACGGCCTACGAGCAGTACTTC. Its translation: CASTWTSTAYEQYF.

The CDR3 coding sequence is TGTGCCAGCAGCTTTTCCTTTCAGAACACTGAAGCTTTCTTT. This sequence encodes CASSFSFQNTEAFF. This chain joins TRBV7-9 and TRBJ1-1; no clear D. The CDR3 consists of 14 residues. In germline, CDR1 is SEHNR, CDR2 FQNEAQ (reference sequence). V shed 3 bases and J shed 1 base, with 9 bases lying between them.

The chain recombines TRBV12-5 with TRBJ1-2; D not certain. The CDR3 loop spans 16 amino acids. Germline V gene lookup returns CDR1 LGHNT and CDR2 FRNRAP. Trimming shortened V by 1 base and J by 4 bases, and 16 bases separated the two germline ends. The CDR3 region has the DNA TGTGCTAGTGGTTTGGGTGGTATGGGGAGACGCTATGGCTACACCTTC. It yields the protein CASGLGGMGRRYGYTF.

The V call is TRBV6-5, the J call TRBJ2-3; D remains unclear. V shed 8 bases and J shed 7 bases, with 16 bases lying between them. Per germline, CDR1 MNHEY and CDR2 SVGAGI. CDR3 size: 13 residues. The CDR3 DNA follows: TGTGCCAGCGAGGCGTCTTCTACAAATACGCAGTATTTT. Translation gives CASEASSTNTQYF.

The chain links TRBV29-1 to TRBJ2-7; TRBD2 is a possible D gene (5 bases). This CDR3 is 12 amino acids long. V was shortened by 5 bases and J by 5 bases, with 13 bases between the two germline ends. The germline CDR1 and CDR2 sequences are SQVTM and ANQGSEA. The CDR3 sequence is CSVWEFWDEQYF. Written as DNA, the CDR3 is TGCAGCGTTTGGGAGTTTTGGGACGAGCAGTACTTC.

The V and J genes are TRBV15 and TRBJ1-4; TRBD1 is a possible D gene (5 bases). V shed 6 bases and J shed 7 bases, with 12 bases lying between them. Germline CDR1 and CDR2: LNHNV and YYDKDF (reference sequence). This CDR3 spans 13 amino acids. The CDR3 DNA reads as TGTGCCACCAGGGGGCCATTAAGTGAAAAACTGTTTTTT. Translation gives CATRGPLSEKLFF.

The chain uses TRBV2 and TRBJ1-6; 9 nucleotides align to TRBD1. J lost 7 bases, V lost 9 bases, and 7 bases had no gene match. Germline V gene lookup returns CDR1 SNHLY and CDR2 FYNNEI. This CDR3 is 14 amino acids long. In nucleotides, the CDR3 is TGTGCCAGAGAACAGGGGGCTCGGAATTCACCCCTCCACTTT. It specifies CAREQGARNSPLHF.

The CDR3 region is CASSKRGEETYEQYF. CDR3 DNA: TGTGCCAGCAGTAAGCGGGGGGAAGAAACCTACGAGCAGTACTTC. V usage is TRBV13 and J usage is TRBJ2-5; the match to TRBD2 covers 9 bases. The J call may be faulty, since TRBJ2-7 better matches the DNA end. The CDR3 runs 15 residues. CDR1 and CDR2 from the germline V gene are PRHDT and FYEKMQ (reference sequence).

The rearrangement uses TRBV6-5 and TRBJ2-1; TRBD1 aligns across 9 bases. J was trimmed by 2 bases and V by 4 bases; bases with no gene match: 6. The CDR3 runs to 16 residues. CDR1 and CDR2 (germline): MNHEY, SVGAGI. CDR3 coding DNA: TGTGCCAGCAGTTCTCGGGGACAGGGTCCCTACAATGAGCAGTTCTTC. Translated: CASSSRGQGPYNEQFF.

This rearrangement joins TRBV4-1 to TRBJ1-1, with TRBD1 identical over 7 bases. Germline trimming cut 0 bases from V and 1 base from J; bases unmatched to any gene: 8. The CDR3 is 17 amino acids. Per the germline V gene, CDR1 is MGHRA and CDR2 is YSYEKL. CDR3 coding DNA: TGCGCCAGCAGCCAAGACATGGGAAGGGGGCCGAACACTGAAGCTTTCTTT. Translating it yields CASSQDMGRGPNTEAFF.

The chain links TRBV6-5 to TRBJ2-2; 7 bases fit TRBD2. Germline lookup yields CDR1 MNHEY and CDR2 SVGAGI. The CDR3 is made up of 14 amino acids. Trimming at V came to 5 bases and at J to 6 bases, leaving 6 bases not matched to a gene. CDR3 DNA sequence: TGTGCCAGCAGTCCTTGGGGAGGGGCCGGGGAGCTGTTTTTT. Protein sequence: CASSPWGGAGELFF.

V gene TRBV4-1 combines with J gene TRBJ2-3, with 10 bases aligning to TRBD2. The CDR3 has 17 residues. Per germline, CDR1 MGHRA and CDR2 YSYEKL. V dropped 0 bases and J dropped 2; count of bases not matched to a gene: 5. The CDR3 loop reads CASSQDPSGGYTDTQYF. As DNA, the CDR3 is TGCGCCAGCAGCCAAGATCCTAGCGGGGGCTACACAGATACGCAGTATTTT.

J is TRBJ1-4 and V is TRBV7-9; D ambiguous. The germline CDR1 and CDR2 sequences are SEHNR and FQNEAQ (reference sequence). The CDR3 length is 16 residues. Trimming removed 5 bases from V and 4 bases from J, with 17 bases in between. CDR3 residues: CASSADGWAYNEKLFF. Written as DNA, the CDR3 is TGTGCCAGCAGCGCAGACGGGTGGGCTTATAATGAAAAACTGTTTTTT.

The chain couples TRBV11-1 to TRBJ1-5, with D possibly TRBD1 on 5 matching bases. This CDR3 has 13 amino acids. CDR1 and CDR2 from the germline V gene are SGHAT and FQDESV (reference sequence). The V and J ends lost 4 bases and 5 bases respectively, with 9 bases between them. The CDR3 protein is CASSWGGDQPQHF. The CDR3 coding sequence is TGTGCCAGCAGCTGGGGGGGGGATCAGCCCCAGCATTTT.